The sequence of this T cell receptor (beta chain) was determined in a study of early T cells in non-severe SARS-CoV-2 infection. Study summary: Chains were unpaired, as sequencing was done on bulk RNA from unsorted whole blood.

Findings and caveats of the study: Clonotype matching in VDJdb favored anti-spike CD8 responses and did not capture private and CD4 specificities.

Concerning this clonotype: Its antigen is undetermined.

The protocol attached unique molecular identifiers to individual cDNA molecules. TCRdb passed the 5' RACE reads through MiXCR, listing each CDR3 protein once. In the table there are over 50,000 distinct CDR3 sequences, approximately 7.6% of which are singletons. The specimen was whole blood. This TCR was recovered from an adult who was a healthcare worker with PCR-confirmed SARS-CoV-2 infection or an uninfected control (not recorded which).

The CDR3 spells CASSLGQGNTGELFF. The CDR3 DNA follows: TGCGCCAGCAGCTTGGGACAGGGAAACACCGGGGAGCTGTTTTTT. The V call is TRBV5-1, the J call TRBJ2-2, with 7 bases lining up with TRBD1. Losses at the gene ends were 0 bases for V and 2 bases for J; bases not matched to a gene: 1. CDR1 is SGHRS, CDR2 YFSETQ, per germline. The CDR3 spans 15 residues.